Each of the 21 T cell receptor beta chains below was sequenced from the same sample in a study of early T cells in non-severe SARS-CoV-2 infection. TCRdb called the 5' RACE reads again in MiXCR, with one record for every CDR3 protein. The table lists roughly 49,000 distinct CDR3 sequences, about 4.1% of them singletons, with around 6% in the top ten. Sequencing was carried out using whole blood. Receptors were obtained from an adult who was a healthcare worker with PCR-confirmed SARS-CoV-2 infection or an uninfected control (not recorded which).

Ten or more counts support this clonotype. The chain uses TRBV29-1 and TRBJ1-1, with D uncertain. There are 12 residues in the CDR3. V lost 4 bases to trimming and J lost 5 bases, with 11 bases between them. From germline, CDR1 is SQVTM and CDR2 ANQGSEA. In DNA, the CDR3 is TGCAGCGTTGCGGGAGGGAGTACTGAAGCTTTCTTT. It encodes CSVAGGSTEAFF.

The rearrangement links TRBV18 to TRBJ1-2; D gene unclear. Germline V gives CDR1 KGHSH, CDR2 LQKENI. The CDR3 has 16 amino acids. The V and J ends lost 0 bases and 5 bases respectively, with 16 bases between them. The CDR3 region is CASSPPADASSYGYTF. DNA of the CDR3: TGTGCCAGCTCACCACCGGCGGACGCATCCTCTTATGGCTACACCTTC.

This clonotype was detected many times. This chain uses TRBV7-2 with TRBJ2-1; tentatively, D is TRBD2 (6 bases). The ends were cut back, 4 bases at V and 0 bases at J, with 13 bases in the middle. The germline V gene has CDR1 SGHTA and CDR2 FQGNSA. This CDR3 has 16 amino acids. CDR3 coding DNA: TGTGCCAGCAGCTCGAAGGGACTCCTCTCCTACAATGAGCAGTTCTTC. Its protein product is CASSSKGLLSYNEQFF.

This clonotype was seen repeatedly, ten times or more. V gene TRBV20-1 combines with J gene TRBJ1-2; maybe TRBD1 (5 bases). In germline, CDR1 is DFQATT, CDR2 SNEGSKA (reference sequence). This CDR3 spans 13 amino acids. Deletions cut 5 bases from V and 6 bases from J, with 16 bases between. CDR3 bases: TGCAGTGCTGGCCTGCCAGGGCGAGATGGCTACACCTTC. This translates into CSAGLPGRDGYTF.

This clonotype was seen at least ten times. The chain has TRBV15 and TRBJ1-1, with TRBD1 identical over 7 bases. Looked up from germline, CDR1 is LNHNV and CDR2 is YYDKDF (reference sequence). The CDR3 totals 16 residues. The V gene end was trimmed by 0 bases and the J gene end by 2 bases; junction bases not matched to a gene: 6. CDR3: CATSRDYAGGNTEAFF. As DNA, the CDR3 is TGTGCCACCAGCAGAGATTATGCAGGGGGAAACACTGAAGCTTTCTTT.

In nucleotides, the CDR3 is TGTGCCAGCAGCCCGTTTCAACTAGCGGGGAACACCGGGGAGCTGTTTTTT. Translated: CASSPFQLAGNTGELFF. The chain has TRBV3-1 and TRBJ2-2; TRBD2 aligns across 9 bases. Trimming at V came to 4 bases and at J to 1 base, leaving 7 bases not matched to a gene. CDR1 and CDR2 from the germline V gene are LGHDT and YNNKEL (reference sequence). The CDR3 runs 17 residues.

In its sample, this clonotype was seen many times. The chain carries TRBV5-5 and TRBJ1-4; unclear D gene. The V end was cut by 0 bases, the J end by 8 bases, with 14 bases between. Germline V lookup: CDR1 SGHKS, CDR2 YYEKEE (reference sequence). This CDR3 spans 15 amino acids. The CDR3 nucleotides are TGTGCCAGCAGCTTGGATACGTTCGTTATGGAAAAACTGTTTTTT. Protein sequence: CASSLDTFVMEKLFF.

This clonotype appeared a few times. V is TRBV7-2 and J is TRBJ2-5; the match to TRBD2 covers 7 bases. The CDR3 has 17 amino acids. V lost 1 base and J lost 3; bases outside the gene matches: 11. The germline gives CDR1 SGHTA, CDR2 FQGNSA. Here the CDR3 reads CASSLGPRGMGKETQYF. As DNA, the CDR3 is TGTGCCAGCAGCTTAGGACCGCGGGGGATGGGGAAAGAGACCCAGTACTTC.

Many counts were recorded for this clonotype. CDR3 loop: CASSLEGDTEAFF. The CDR3 coding sequence is TGTGCCAGCAGCTTAGAGGGGGACACTGAAGCTTTCTTT. The chain uses TRBV7-9 and TRBJ1-1; D might be TRBD1 (6 bases). The germline CDR1 and CDR2 sequences are SEHNR and FQNEAQ (reference sequence). Trimming took off 1 base at V and 3 bases at J, with 6 bases between the two ends. The CDR3 sequence is 13 residues long.

This clonotype was detected a few times. The gene calls are TRBV7-2 and TRBJ1-2; no reliable D call. With 2 bases removed from V and 2 bases from J, the gap between germline ends came to 9 bases. CDR3 length: 14 amino acids. Germline V CDR1 and CDR2: SGHTA, FQGNSA. The DNA for the CDR3 is TGTGCCAGCAGCTTACTCGCGCAGAACTATGGCTACACCTTC. Protein: CASSLLAQNYGYTF.

For this clonotype: A much more abundant neighbour one base away suggests this may be a read error. The genes are TRBV11-2 and TRBJ2-1, with TRBD2 matching over 12 bases. CDR3 size: 14 residues. Germline assignment: CDR1 SGHAT and CDR2 FQNNGV. The CDR3 reads CANSRLAGVNEQFF. In DNA, the CDR3 is TGTGCCAACAGCCGACTAGCGGGAGTCAATGAGCAGTTCTTC.

This clonotype was found a few times. This chain connects TRBV6-4 to TRBJ2-1, with 12 bases fitting TRBD2. The length of the CDR3 is 16 residues. Germline V gene lookup returns CDR1 MRHNA and CDR2 SNTAGT. Unmatched junction bases numbered 6, after V lost 5 bases and J lost 4 bases. CDR3 region: CASSRGLAGGYNEQFF. Here the CDR3 DNA reads TGTGCCAGCAGTCGAGGGCTAGCGGGAGGGTACAATGAGCAGTTCTTC.

This clonotype was observed at least ten times. V is TRBV4-2 and J is TRBJ1-1; TRBD1 matches at 7 bases. Germline trimming cut 2 bases from V and 3 bases from J; bases unmatched to any gene: 9. The CDR3 runs to 16 residues. Per the germline V gene, CDR1 is LGHNA and CDR2 is YNFKEQ. CDR3 in DNA: TGTGCCAGCAGCCAATTCTCGACAGGGAGGGACACTGAAGCTTTCTTT. This translates into CASSQFSTGRDTEAFF.

This rearrangement joins TRBV5-1 to TRBJ2-5; weak D call: TRBD2 (6 bases). The ends were cut back, 4 bases at V and 7 bases at J, with 17 bases in the middle. This CDR3 region has 14 residues. The germline gives CDR1 SGHRS, CDR2 YFSETQ. The CDR3 reads CASSQKGPEGTQYF. The CDR3 DNA reads as TGCGCCAGCAGCCAGAAGGGACCGGAGGGGACCCAGTACTTC.

This clonotype was seen more than once but under ten times. Its ends do not fully match the called genes, so a read error is possible. The J gene is TRBJ2-1, the V gene TRBV11-2, with D hard to call. The length of the CDR3 is 11 residues. The germline V gene has CDR1 SGHAT and CDR2 FQNNGV. The CDR3 protein is CASSLSVQRVF. CDR3 bases: TGTGCCAGCAGCTTATCCGTTCAACGGGTCTTC.

The genes are TRBV12-3 or TRBV12-4 and TRBJ1-2; 10 bases are a match to TRBD1. The CDR3 runs to 14 residues. The junction had 4 bases not matched to a gene; V was cut back by 5 bases and J by 4 bases. In DNA form, the CDR3 reads TGTGCCAGCAGTCCGGACAGGGGGATCTATGGCTACACCTTC. It specifies CASSPDRGIYGYTF.

There are many counts of this clonotype. The V and J genes are TRBV7-8 and TRBJ2-3; 9 positions match TRBD2. Per germline, CDR1 SGHVS and CDR2 FQNEAQ. The length of the CDR3 is 13 residues. Trimming removed 8 bases from V and 4 bases from J; junction bases left unmatched: 4. The CDR3 sequence: CASRLAGSDTQYF. The CDR3, as DNA: TGTGCCAGCCGCCTAGCGGGGTCAGATACGCAGTATTTT.

This clonotype was detected many times. The chain employs TRBV29-1 and TRBJ1-2; D is ambiguous. The germline V and J ends were trimmed by 7 bases and 8 bases, with 14 bases remaining between them. Germline V gene data show CDR1 as SQVTM and CDR2 as ANQGSEA. The CDR3 contains 11 residues. The CDR3 DNA reads as TGCAGCGCCCAGGATTACTGGGGCTACACCTTC. Translated: CSAQDYWGYTF.

This clonotype has more than one count but fewer than ten. The rearrangement links TRBV5-1 to TRBJ2-2; D ambiguous. Trimming removed 4 bases at V and 5 bases at J, with 9 bases between. Per germline, CDR1 SGHRS and CDR2 YFSETQ. The CDR3 is 13 residues long. The CDR3 sequence is CASSRDFTGELFF. The CDR3 bases are TGCGCCAGCAGCAGAGACTTTACCGGGGAGCTGTTTTTT.

The sample holds many counts of this clonotype. The chain recombines TRBV12-3 or TRBV12-4 with TRBJ1-2, with D maybe TRBD1 (5 bases). The CDR3 is made up of 15 amino acids. With 4 bases removed from V and 6 bases from J, the gap between germline ends came to 18 bases. The CDR3 sequence: CASSSGTPRVDGYTF. The CDR3, as DNA: TGTGCCAGCAGTTCCGGGACTCCGAGGGTCGATGGCTACACCTTC.

This clonotype was seen many times. The chain joins TRBV20-1 to TRBJ2-7; tentative D call: TRBD2 (7 bases). The V end was cut by 4 bases, the J end by 4 bases, with 14 bases between. Germline CDR1 is DFQATT and CDR2 is SNEGSKA (reference sequence). The CDR3 is 13 amino acids. The chain's CDR3 is CSAMGGQGYEQYF. CDR3 nucleotides: TGCAGTGCTATGGGGGGGCAAGGGTACGAGCAGTACTTC.